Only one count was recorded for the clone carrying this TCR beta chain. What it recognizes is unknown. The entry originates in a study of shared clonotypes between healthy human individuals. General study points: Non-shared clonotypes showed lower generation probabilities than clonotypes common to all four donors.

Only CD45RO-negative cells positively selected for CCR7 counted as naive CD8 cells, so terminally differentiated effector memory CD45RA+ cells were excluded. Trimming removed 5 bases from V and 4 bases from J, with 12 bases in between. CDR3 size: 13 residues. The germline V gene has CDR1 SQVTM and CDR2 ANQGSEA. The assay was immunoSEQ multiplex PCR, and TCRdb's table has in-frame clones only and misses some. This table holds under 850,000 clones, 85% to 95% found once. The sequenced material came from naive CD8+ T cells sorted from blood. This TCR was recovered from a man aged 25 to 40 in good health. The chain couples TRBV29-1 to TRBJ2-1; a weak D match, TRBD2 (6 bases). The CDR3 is CSVLWAGYNEQFF. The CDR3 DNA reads TGCAGCGTTCTATGGGCGGGATACAATGAGCAGTTCTTC.